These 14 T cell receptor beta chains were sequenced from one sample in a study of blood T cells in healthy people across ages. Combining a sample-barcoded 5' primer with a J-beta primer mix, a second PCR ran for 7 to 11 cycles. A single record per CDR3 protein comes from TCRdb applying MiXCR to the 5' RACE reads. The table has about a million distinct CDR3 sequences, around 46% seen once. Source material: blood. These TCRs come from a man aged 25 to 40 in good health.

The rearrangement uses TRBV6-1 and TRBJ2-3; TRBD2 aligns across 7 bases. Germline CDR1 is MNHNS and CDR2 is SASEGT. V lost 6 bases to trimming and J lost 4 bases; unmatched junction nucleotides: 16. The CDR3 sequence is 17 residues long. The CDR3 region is CASSRLGGAGDADTQYF. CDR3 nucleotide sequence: TGTGCCAGCAGCCGCTTAGGAGGTGCGGGGGACGCAGATACGCAGTATTTT.

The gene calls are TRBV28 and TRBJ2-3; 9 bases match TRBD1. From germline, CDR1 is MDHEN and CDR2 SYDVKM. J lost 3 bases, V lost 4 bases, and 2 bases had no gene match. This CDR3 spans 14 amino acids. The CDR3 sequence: CASSWDRETDTQYF. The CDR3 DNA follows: TGTGCCAGCAGTTGGGACAGGGAAACAGATACGCAGTATTTT.

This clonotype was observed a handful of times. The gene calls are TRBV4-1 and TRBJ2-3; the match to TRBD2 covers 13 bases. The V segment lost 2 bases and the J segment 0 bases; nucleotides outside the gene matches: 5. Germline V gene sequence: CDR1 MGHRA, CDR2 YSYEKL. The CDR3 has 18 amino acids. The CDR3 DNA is TGCGCCAGCAGCCAACCGGGGACTAGCGGGATGAGCACAGATACGCAGTATTTT. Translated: CASSQPGTSGMSTDTQYF.

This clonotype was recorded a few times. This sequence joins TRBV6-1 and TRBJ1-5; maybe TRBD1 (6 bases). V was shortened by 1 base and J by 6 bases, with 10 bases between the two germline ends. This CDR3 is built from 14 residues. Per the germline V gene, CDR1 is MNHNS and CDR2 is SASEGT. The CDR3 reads CASSEGGAGQPQHF. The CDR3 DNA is TGTGCCAGCAGTGAAGGGGGGGCCGGTCAGCCCCAGCATTTT.

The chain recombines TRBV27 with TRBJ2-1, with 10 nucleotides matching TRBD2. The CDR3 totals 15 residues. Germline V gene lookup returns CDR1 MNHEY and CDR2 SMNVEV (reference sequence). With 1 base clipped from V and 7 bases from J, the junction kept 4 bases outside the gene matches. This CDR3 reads CASSLYTSGKNEQFF. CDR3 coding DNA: TGTGCCAGCAGTTTATATACTAGCGGGAAAAATGAGCAGTTCTTC.

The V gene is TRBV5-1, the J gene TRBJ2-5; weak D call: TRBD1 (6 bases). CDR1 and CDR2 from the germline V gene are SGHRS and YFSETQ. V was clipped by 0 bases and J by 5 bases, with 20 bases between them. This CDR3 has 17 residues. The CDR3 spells CASSLAGTTFRRETQYF. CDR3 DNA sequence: TGCGCCAGCAGCTTGGCAGGGACAACCTTCAGAAGGGAGACCCAGTACTTC.

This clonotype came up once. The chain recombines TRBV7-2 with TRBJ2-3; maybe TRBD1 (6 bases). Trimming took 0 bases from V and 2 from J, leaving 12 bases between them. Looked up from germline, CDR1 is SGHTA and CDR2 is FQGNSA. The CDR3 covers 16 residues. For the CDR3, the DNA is TGTGCCAGCAGCTTAGCGGGGACAAACCCCACAGATACGCAGTATTTT. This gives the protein CASSLAGTNPTDTQYF.

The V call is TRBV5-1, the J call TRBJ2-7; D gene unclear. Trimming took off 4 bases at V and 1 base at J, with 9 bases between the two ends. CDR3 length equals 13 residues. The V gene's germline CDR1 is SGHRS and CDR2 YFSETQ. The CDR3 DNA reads TGCGCCAGCAGCACTGACATTTCCTACGAGCAGTACTTC. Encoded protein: CASSTDISYEQYF. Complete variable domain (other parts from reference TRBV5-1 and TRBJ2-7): KAGVTQTPRYLIKTRGQQVTLSCSPISGHRSVSWYQQTPGQGLQFLFEYFSETQRNKGNFPGRFSGRQFSNSRSEMNVSTLELGDSALYLCASSTDISYEQYFGPGTRLTVT.

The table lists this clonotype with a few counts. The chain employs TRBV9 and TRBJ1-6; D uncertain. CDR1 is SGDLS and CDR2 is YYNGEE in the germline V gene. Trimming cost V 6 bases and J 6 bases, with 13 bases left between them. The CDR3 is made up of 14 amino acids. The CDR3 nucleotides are TGTGCCAGCACGCAGGACGGCACTAATTCACCCCTCCACTTT. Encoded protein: CASTQDGTNSPLHF.

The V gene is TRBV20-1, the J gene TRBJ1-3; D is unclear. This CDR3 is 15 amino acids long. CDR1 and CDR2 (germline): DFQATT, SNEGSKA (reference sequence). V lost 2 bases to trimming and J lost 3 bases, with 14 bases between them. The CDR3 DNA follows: TGCAGTGCTAGAAGCCCAGCGAGGGTTGGAAACACCATATATTTT. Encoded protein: CSARSPARVGNTIYF.

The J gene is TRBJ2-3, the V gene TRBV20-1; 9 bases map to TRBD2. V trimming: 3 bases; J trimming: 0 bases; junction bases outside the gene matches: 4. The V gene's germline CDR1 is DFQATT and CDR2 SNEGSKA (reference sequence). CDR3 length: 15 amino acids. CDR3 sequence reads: CSARISGGSTDTQYF. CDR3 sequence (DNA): TGCAGTGCTAGGATCAGCGGGGGGAGCACAGATACGCAGTATTTT.

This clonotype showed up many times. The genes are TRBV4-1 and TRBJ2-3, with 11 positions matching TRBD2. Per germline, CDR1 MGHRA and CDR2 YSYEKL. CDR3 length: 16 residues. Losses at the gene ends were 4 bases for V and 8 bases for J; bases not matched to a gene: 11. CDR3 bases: TGCGCCAGCAGCCTTCTTCTAGCGGGGGGCCTTCCTACGCAGTATTTT. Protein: CASSLLLAGGLPTQYF.

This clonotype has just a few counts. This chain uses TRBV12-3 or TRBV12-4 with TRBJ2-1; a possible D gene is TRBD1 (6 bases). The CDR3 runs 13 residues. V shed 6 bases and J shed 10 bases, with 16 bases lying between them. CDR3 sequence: CASRNRDIVEQFF. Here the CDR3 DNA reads TGTGCCAGCAGGAACAGGGACATTGTGGAGCAGTTCTTC.

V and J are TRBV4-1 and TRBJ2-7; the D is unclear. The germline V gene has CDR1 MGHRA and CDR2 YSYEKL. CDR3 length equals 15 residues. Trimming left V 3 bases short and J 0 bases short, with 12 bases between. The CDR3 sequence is CASSHPSSLSYEQYF. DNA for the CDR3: TGCGCCAGCAGCCATCCCAGCTCCCTCTCCTACGAGCAGTACTTC.